This TCR beta chain was recovered during a study of blood T cells in healthy people across ages. Study context: In model experiments, template switching was able to capture about one barcoded beta molecule for every two T cells that were present. General observations from the study: It was not known whether donors were CMV positive (a possible confounder of expanded clonotype changes).

The donors, healthy Caucasians from Russia, were aged roughly 6 to 95. J lost 4 bases, V lost 3 bases, and 9 bases had no gene match. The CDR3 length is 15 residues. CDR1 is DFQATT and CDR2 is SNEGSKA in the germline V gene (reference sequence). Worth noting for this clonotype: Its specificity is unknown.

Sample-barcoded 5' priming and a J-beta primer mix drove a second PCR of about 6 to 12 cycles. The study obtained at least 2.5 million CDR3-containing paired-end reads from every sample. TCRdb re-analysed the 5' RACE reads in MiXCR, keeping a single row per CDR3 protein. In the table there are about 730,000 distinct CDR3 sequences, 35% to 45% of which are singletons. The TCR originated in a woman in her sixties in good health. Sequenced input: blood. The J gene is TRBJ2-1, the V gene TRBV20-1; 7 bases agree with TRBD1. CDR3 protein: CSAREQGRGYNEQFF. In DNA form, the CDR3 reads TGCAGTGCTAGGGAACAGGGGAGAGGATACAATGAGCAGTTCTTC.